This TCR beta chain derives from a study of a mutant IDH1 vaccine in newly diagnosed glioma. The wider study: Either 4-6 weeks after radiotherapy alone or alongside temozolomide, vaccination was begun. Prior therapy was radiotherapy, temozolomide, or both; most received both.

Noted time point: week 11, during vaccination. Every vaccination contained 300 ug of the mutant IDH1 20-mer peptide and was paired with topical imiquimod. With 2 bases clipped from V and 1 base from J, the junction kept 4 bases outside the gene matches. CDR3 length: 15 residues. The V gene's germline CDR1 is SGHNT and CDR2 YYREEE (reference sequence). As to this clone: Its antigen is unknown.

Sequenced by immunoSEQ multiplex PCR; TCRdb stores in-frame clones only, minus some. The repertoire holds more than 55,000 clones, with under 85% as singletons. This TCR came from a man younger than 40 with glioma. The sample in question was PBMCs, obtained from a glioma patient whose treatment included an IDH1 peptide vaccine. V is TRBV5-4 and J is TRBJ2-7, with TRBD1 matching 9 bases. The CDR3 spells CASSFTGGASYEQYF. Written as DNA, the CDR3 is TGTGCCAGCAGCTTCACAGGGGGCGCGTCCTACGAGCAGTACTTC. Combining the CDR3 with reference TRBV5-4 and TRBJ2-7 gives the whole variable domain ETGVTQSPTHLIKTRGQQVTLRCSSQSGHNTVSWYQQALGQGPQFIFQYYREEENGRGNFPPRFSGLQFPNYSSELNVNALELDDSALYLCASSFTGGASYEQYFGPGTRLTVT.